This TCR beta chain was retrieved from a study of shared clonotypes between healthy human individuals (TCRdb year 2020). Regarding the study in general: Three men and a couple of women, aged 18 to 49 years, made up the cohort. For each donor, CD4 naive and CD4 memory were each run on three plates, CD8 naive on two plates, and CD8 memory on one plate. Blood TCR repertoires of five healthy adults were deeply sequenced to estimate repertoire size and the extent of clonotype sharing between individuals. To increase sequencing depth and limit assay-specific biases, TCR repertoire library preparation and sequencing were carried out by different laboratories using diverse techniques. Each donor's leukapheresis produced roughly between roughly 0.94 and 9.5 billion PBMCs. What the research found in general, with its limitations: Sampling was restricted to blood, and TCR repertoires in tissue are likely to differ from TCR repertoires in blood. Based on pairwise subsampling, the degree of clonotype sharing among donors was expected to be affected by sequencing depth. The genetic and exposure-history diversity represented was limited by the small number of donors. Rarefaction of sorted-subset datasets indicated incomplete sequencing despite the large sequencing depth. Higher generation probabilities were observed for clonotypes shared by all four sorted-subset donors than for non-shared clonotypes. Naive subsets generally had larger estimated clonotype richness than memory subsets did. Roughly 5% of naive CD4, more than 3% of naive CD8, around 2.3% of memory CD4, and around 0.4% of memory CD8 clonotypes were shared across several donors.

CDR1 MGHRA and CDR2 YSYEKL were looked up in the germline V gene. The trim is 0 bases for V and 0 bases for J, with a gap of 9 bases between the germline ends. Including the terminal cysteine and phenylalanine, the CDR3 comprises 16 residues. Just CDR3 DNA is preserved here, 48 bases in frame from base 1. TCR CDR3 regions were amplified from genomic DNA by multiplex PCR using the deep immunoSEQ assay. For each cell subset, the extracted genomic DNA was distributed evenly across all wells of several immunoSEQ 96-well plates, and each plate served as one replicate. For sorted subsets, approximately 190 ng of genomic DNA, equivalent to tens of thousands of T cell genomes, went into each replicate PCR. Purified libraries were quantified with a Qubit 3.0 fluorometer, sized on a Bioanalyzer 2100, and re-quantified with the KAPA Library Quantification kit. A separate single-read 150-cycle Illumina NextSeq 550 flow cell was used to sequence each immunoSEQ 96-well plate. As for the original processing: Because the immunoSEQ output included only junctional sequences and no quality scores, the filtering could not be the same as the filtering used for full-length reads. To assign V/J genes and CDR3, sequences were annotated using PyIR, a Python wrapper for IgBLAST v1.9, with IMGT germline references. Any read was removed if the V/J assignment was weak (E-value above 1e-6), the CDR3 was missing, or the read contained stop codons, out-of-frame junctions, or ambiguous translated residues. A V3J clonotype was defined by an identical inferred V gene, J gene, and CDR3 amino acid sequence. The percentage overlap between two repertoires was calculated by dividing the number of shared unique clonotypes by the size of the smaller repertoire. Repertoire richness was assessed with RTK rarefaction, the Chao1 estimator, and Recon v2.1 estimates of unobserved clonotypes. Generation probabilities for all TCRbeta clonotypes obtained by the gDNA method from a handful of donors were computed using OLGA. TCRdb obtained this table from immuneACCESS and retained in-frame rearrangements with V and J assigned. These tables miss some clones; where compared with another copy, unresolved V genes account for less than half of the shortfall, and the remainder is unexplained. That table supplies the V and J calls and clone size; D and trimming were determined from the DNA. The table for this sample lists under 2,500,000 clones; 90% to 97% of them were counted only once. The ten largest clonotypes hold roughly 0.13% of the sample.

The donors were healthy, HIV-negative adults who had no recently reported acute infections or vaccinations. Only Caucasian adults living in Nashville, Tennessee, USA were represented among the donors. CD4+ T cells were enriched by magnetic negative selection; naive cells were then positively selected on CD45RA, and the negative fraction formed the memory subset. After blood collection by leukapheresis, PBMCs were isolated using Ficoll-Histopaque density gradient centrifugation and then cryopreserved in the vapor phase of liquid nitrogen. Analytical flow cytometry was used to check the purity and quantity of every magnetically sorted T cell population. Genomic DNA was isolated from each sorted fraction and quantified by UV absorbance on a Nanodrop 2000c. A word on this clone: Its antigen is still unknown. Per-base quality was not reported, and no clone a single base away is much larger than it.

The sequenced sample was naive CD4+ T cells sorted from blood. Explained via the paper, the cell subset or site label denotes: CD45RA+ positively selected. This sequence uses TRBV4-1 and TRBJ1-3, with an unclear D gene assignment. This TCR derives from a man aged 18 to 35 in good health. The CDR3 corresponds to CASSQEELYSGNTIYF. In nucleotides, the sequence is TGCGCCAGCAGCCAAGAGGAGCTTTACTCTGGAAACACCATATATTTT.